This T cell receptor (beta chain) was observed in a study of blood T cell repertoires in COVID-19. Profiled with immunoSEQ multiplex PCR; TCRdb holds only in-frame clones, not every one. Here the sample spans roughly 260,000 clones, more than 85% being singletons. This CDR3 spans 13 amino acids. Trimming left V 6 bases short and J 5 bases short, with 14 bases between. This clone appeared once. The sample consisted of peripheral blood. The clonotype was recovered from a person aged 18 to 30 with COVID-19, enrolled during active disease. The chain has TRBV12-3 or TRBV12-4 and TRBJ2-7, with a possible D match to TRBD1 (5 bases). This CDR3 reads CASSFDRAHEQYF. In nucleotides, the CDR3 is TGTGCCAGCAGCTTCGACAGAGCCCACGAGCAGTACTTC.